This T cell receptor beta chain was identified during a study of T cell responses to AZD1222 COVID-19 vaccine. Study results and limitations: Repertoire samples came only from after the peak T cell response. Receipt of two AZD1222 doses was followed by a rise in Spike-specific TCR breadth and depth.

As for this clone: Its specificity is unknown.

Produced via immunoSEQ multiplex PCR; TCRdb's table is partial and in-frame only. Of about 190,000 clones listed, about nine tenths are singletons. The trim removed 4 bases at V and 6 bases at J, leaving 15 bases unmatched. CDR1 MNHEY and CDR2 SMNVEV come from the germline V gene (reference sequence). This CDR3 contains 18 residues. Sequenced material: peripheral blood, taken on day 0 of AZD1222 vaccination. The rearrangement links TRBV27 to TRBJ2-5; 12 bases agree with TRBD1. The receptor's source is an adult in good health. In nucleotides, the CDR3 is TGTGCCAGCAGTTCAAATTTCCGGGACAGGGGGCGCGGGAAGACCCAGTACTTC. This gives the protein CASSSNFRDRGRGKTQYF.